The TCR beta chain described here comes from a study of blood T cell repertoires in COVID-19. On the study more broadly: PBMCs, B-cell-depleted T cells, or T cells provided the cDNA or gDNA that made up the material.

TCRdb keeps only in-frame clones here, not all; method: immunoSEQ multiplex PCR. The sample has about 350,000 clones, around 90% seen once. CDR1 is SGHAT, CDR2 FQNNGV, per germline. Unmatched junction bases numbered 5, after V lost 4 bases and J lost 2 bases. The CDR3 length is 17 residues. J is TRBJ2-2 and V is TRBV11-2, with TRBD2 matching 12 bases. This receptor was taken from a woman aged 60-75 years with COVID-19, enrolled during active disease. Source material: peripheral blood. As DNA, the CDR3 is TGTGCCAGCAGCTCCGGACTAGCGGGGACCAACACCGGGGAGCTGTTTTTT. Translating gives CASSSGLAGTNTGELFF.